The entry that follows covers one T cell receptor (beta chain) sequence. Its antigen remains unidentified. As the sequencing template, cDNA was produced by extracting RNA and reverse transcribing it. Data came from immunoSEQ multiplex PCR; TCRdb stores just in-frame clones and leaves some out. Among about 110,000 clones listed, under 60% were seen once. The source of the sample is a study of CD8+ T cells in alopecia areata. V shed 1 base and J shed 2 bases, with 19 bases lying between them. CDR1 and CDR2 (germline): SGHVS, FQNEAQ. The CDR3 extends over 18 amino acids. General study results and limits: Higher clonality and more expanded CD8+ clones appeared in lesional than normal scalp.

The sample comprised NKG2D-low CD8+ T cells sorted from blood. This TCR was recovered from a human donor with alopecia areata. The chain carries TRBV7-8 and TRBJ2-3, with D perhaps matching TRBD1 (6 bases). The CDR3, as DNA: TGTGCCAGCAGCTTAGAGGCCCCGAGACAGGTTATCACAGATACGCAGTATTTT. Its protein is CASSLEAPRQVITDTQYF.